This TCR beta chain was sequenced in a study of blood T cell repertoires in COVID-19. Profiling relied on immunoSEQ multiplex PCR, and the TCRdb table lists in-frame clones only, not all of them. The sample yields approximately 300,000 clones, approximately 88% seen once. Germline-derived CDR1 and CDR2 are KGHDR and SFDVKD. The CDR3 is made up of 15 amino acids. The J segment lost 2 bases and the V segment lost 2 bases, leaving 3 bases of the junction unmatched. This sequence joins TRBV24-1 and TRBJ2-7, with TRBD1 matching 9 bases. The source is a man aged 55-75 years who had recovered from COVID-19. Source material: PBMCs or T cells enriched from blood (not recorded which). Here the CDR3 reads CATSDYRGPPYEQYF. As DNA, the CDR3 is TGTGCCACCAGTGATTACAGGGGGCCCCCCTACGAGCAGTACTTC.